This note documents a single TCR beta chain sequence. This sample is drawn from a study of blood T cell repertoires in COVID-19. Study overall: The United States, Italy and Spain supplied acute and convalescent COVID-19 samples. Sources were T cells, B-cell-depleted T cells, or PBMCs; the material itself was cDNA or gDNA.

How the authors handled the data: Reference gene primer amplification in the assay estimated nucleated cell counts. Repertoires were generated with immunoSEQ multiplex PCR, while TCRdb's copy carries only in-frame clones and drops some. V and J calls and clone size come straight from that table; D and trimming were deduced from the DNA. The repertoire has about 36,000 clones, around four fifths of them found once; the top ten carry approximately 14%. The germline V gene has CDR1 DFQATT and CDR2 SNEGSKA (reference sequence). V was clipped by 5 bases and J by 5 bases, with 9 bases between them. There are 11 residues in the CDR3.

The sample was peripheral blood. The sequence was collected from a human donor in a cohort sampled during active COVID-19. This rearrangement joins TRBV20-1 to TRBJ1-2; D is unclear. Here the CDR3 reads CSAPGGYGYTF. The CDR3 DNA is TGCAGTGCTCCGGGTGGGTATGGCTACACCTTC.